This is a list of T cell receptor beta chains from one sample in a study of blood T cell repertoires in COVID-19. Clones were read by immunoSEQ multiplex PCR, and TCRdb kept only the in-frame ones, dropping some. The sample lists 380,000 or so clones, around 89% occurring once. Specimen: peripheral blood. The receptor set was obtained from a man aged 35 to 55 with acute or convalescent COVID-19. The conserved cysteine and the conserved F or W are not part of the CDR3 here. The size field is filled for only some rows; it gives once, few, many or a size class.

clone_size j_call v_call cdr3_aa
many TRBJ2-7 TRBV11-2 ASSPMTGTRYEQY
. TRBJ1-1 TRBV13 ASSLGLTEAF
. TRBJ1-5 TRBV7-2 ASSLGGGQGAGQPQH
. TRBJ2-7 TRBV11-3 ASSLEGTGNDEQY
. TRBJ2-3 TRBV7-2 ASIGLAGGPAEDTQY
. TRBJ2-3 TRBV28 ASSPSGLAVTDTQY
. TRBJ1-1 TRBV28 ASTETANTEAF
. TRBJ2-2 TRBV11-2 ASSSWGGGPNTGELF
. TRBJ1-4 TRBV28 ASSMKWGGEKLF
few TRBJ1-6 TRBV6-1 ASSEREEGSPLH
. TRBJ2-5 TRBV5-4 ASSFSGGIETQY
. TRBJ1-6 TRBV5-4 ASSVDRLNSPLH
. TRBJ2-7 TRBV28 ASSFGLAASYEQY
once TRBJ1-4 TRBV3-1/TRBV3-2 ASSQADRATNEKLF